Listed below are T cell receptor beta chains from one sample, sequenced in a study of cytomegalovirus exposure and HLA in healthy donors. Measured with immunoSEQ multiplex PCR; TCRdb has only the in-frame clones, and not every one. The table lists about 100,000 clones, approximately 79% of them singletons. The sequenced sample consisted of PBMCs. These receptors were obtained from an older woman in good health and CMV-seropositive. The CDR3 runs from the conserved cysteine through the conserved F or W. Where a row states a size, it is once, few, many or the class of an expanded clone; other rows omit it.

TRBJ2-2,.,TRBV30,CAWGSGVITGELFF
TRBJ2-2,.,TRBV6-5,CASRDRVGTGELFF
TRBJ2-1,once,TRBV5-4,CASSTTGTSGMYEQFF
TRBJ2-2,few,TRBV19,CASSIGGSAGELFF
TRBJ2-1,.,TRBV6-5,CASSSSRNEQFF
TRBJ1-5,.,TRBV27,CASSLRTGISNQPQHF
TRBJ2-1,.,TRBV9,CASSVGTGVYNEQFF
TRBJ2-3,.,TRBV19,CASSAYRASTDTQYF
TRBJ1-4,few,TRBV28,CASSLFLEKLFF
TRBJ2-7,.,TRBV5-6,CASSRLSGTDSYEQYF
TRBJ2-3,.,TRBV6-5,CASSYIGGSTDTQYF
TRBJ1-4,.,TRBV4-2,CASSQAGNSNEKLFF
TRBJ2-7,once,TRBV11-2,CASSLTGRDEQYF
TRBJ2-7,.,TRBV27,CASSWSSRDEQYF
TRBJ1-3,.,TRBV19,CASSMTEYSGNTIYF
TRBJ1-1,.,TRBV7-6,CASSERYRGPNTEAFF
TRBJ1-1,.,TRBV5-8,CASSLDDSYYRGAFF
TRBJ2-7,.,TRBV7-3,CASSPGGAYEQCF
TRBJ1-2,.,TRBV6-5,CASRAIGYGYTF
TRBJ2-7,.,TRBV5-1,CASSPRLAGGDEQYF
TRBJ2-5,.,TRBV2,CAASRGRRETQYF
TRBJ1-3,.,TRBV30,CAWTTGQGSGNTIYF
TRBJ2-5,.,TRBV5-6,CASSLSETQYF
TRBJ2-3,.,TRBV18,CASLHGGGDTQYF
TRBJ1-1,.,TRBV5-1,CASSENLNTEAFF
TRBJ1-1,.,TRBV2,CASSGQGLTEAFF
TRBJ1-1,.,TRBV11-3,CASSLGRNTEAFF
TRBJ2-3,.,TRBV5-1,CASSAGTGVTDTQYF
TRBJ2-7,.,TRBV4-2,CASSQDRQRGTYEQYF
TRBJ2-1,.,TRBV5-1,CASSLAGSYNEQFF
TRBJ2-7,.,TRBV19,CASSLLSGYEQYF
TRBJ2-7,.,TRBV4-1,CASSQAGVDEQYF
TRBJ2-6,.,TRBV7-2,CASSRAAGANVLTF
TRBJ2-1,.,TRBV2,CASSLGGLAGVNEQFF
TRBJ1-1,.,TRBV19,CASSESTGMGTEAFF
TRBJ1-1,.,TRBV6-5,CASSQGSGNTEAFF
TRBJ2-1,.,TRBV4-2,CASSQDVRGEQFF
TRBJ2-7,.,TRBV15,CATAEAGTSYEQYF
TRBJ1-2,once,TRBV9,CASSVGAGGEGYRGYTF
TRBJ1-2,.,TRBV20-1,CSARRYNGYTF
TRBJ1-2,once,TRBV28,CASSLAFGYTF
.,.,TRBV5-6,CASSFQGSYEQYF
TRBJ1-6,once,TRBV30,CAWRGGGNSPLHF
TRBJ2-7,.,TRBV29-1,CSVATGTGNEQYF
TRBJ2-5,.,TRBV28,CASSLWGTSPMKRETQYF
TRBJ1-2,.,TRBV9,CASSAPGGGRYDGYTF
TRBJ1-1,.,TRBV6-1,CASSEFRSRLNTEAFF
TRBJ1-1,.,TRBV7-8,CASSFRPGQGHRLDTEAFF
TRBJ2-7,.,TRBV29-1,CSVGSRASREQYF
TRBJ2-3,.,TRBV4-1,CASSQHEGGSRADTQYF
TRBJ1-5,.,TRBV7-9,CSSSLAGGPQHF